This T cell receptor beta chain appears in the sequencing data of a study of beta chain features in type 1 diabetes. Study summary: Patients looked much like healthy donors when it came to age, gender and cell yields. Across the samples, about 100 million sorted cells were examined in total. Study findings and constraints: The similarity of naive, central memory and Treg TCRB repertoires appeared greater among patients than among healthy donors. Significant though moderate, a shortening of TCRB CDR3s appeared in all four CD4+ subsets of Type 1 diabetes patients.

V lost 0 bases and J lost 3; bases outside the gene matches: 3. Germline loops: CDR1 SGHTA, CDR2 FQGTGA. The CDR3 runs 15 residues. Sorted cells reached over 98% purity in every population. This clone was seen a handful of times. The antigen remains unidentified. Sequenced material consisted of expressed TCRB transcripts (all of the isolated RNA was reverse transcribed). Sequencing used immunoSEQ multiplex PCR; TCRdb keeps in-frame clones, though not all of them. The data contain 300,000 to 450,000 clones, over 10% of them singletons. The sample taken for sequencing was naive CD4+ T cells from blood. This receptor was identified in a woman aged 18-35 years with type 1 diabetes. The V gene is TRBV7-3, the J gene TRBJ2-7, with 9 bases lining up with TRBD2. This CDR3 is CASSLTSGGGYEQYF. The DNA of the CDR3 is TGTGCCAGCAGCTTAACTAGCGGGGGTGGCTACGAGCAGTACTTC.